Below are 26 T cell receptor beta chains sequenced from a single sample in a study of OX40 agonist ivuxolimab in advanced cancers. Some clones are missing from TCRdb's copy, which holds only in-frame ones; the method was immunoSEQ multiplex PCR. This sample has 65,000 to 95,000 clones, with roughly 91% found just once. The sequencing here drew on CD4+ or CD8+ T cells sorted from blood, taken in a trial of the OX40 agonist ivuxolimab. The origin of the receptors is an adult with an advanced solid tumor such as melanoma, head and neck, liver or kidney cancer.

The chain has TRBV7-2 and TRBJ1-3, with D perhaps matching TRBD1 (6 bases). The CDR3 spans 15 residues. CDR1 is SGHTA, CDR2 FQGNSA, per germline. With 3 bases removed from V and 5 bases from J, the gap between germline ends came to 14 bases. Here the CDR3 reads CASSFLDRPRNTIYF. The CDR3 DNA sequence: TGTGCCAGCAGCTTTTTAGACAGGCCCCGAAACACCATATATTTT. The full variable domain, completed using reference TRBV7-2 and TRBJ1-3, is GAGVSQSPSNKVTEKGKDVELRCDPISGHTALYWYRQSLGQGLEFLIYFQGNSAPDKSGLPSDRFSAERTGGSVSTLTIQRTQQEDSAVYLCASSFLDRPRNTIYFGEGSWLTVV.

V gene TRBV15 combines with J gene TRBJ2-2, with D unresolved. The germline gives CDR1 LNHNV, CDR2 YYDKDF (reference sequence). This CDR3 is built from 16 residues. V was trimmed by 0 bases and J by 2 bases, leaving 10 bases between them. This CDR3 is CATSREDVFNTGELFF. The CDR3 DNA is TGTGCCACCAGCAGAGAAGACGTGTTTAACACCGGGGAGCTGTTTTTT. Drawing the rest from reference TRBV15 and TRBJ2-2, the complete variable domain is DAMVIQNPRYQVTQFGKPVTLSCSQTLNHNVMYWYQQKSSQAPKLLFHYYDKDFNNEADTPDNFQSRRPNTSFCFLDIRSPGLGDTAMYLCATSREDVFNTGELFFGEGSRLTVL.

This rearrangement joins TRBV5-1 to TRBJ2-7, with D unclear. The CDR3 length is 14 residues. The V gene lost 4 bases and the J gene lost 5 bases, with 16 bases spanning the gap. CDR1 is SGHRS, CDR2 YFSETQ, per germline. The CDR3 DNA reads as TGCGCCAGCAGCGAGACGCCCGGGTCTGACGAGCAGTACTTC. Amino acid sequence: CASSETPGSDEQYF.

The chain's CDR3 is CASSPLTAETYGYTF. The CDR3 nucleotides are TGTGCCAGCAGCCCCCTAACAGCAGAGACCTATGGCTACACCTTC. The chain carries TRBV5-8 and TRBJ1-2; no firm D call. Germline lookup yields CDR1 SGHTS and CDR2 YDEGEE. Trimming removed 4 bases at V and 4 bases at J, with 17 bases between. CDR3 length equals 15 residues.

The chain recombines TRBV5-1 with TRBJ1-2; TRBD1 agrees at 10 bases. This CDR3 is 14 amino acids long. Germline loops: CDR1 SGHRS, CDR2 YFSETQ. V trimming: 4 bases; J trimming: 2 bases; junction bases outside the gene matches: 2. CDR3 loop: CASSPGQGNYGYTF. As DNA, the CDR3 is TGCGCCAGCAGCCCGGGACAGGGGAACTATGGCTACACCTTC.

The chain couples TRBV29-1 to TRBJ1-2; D is unresolved. The CDR3 is 13 amino acids. V was trimmed by 4 bases and J by 2 bases, leaving 11 bases between them. Looked up from germline, CDR1 is SQVTM and CDR2 is ANQGSEA. CDR3 sequence: CSVGRVGNYGYTF. The DNA of the CDR3 is TGCAGCGTTGGTCGAGTTGGAAACTATGGCTACACCTTC.

This chain links TRBV4-1 with TRBJ1-2; unclear D gene. The CDR3 consists of 17 residues. V shed 1 base and J shed 5 bases, with 20 bases lying between them. Germline V CDR1 and CDR2: MGHRA, YSYEKL. CDR3 sequence (DNA): TGCGCCAGCAGCCAAGCCTCCCGCCCGGCACGGGATTATGGCTACACCTTC. This encodes CASSQASRPARDYGYTF.

The rearrangement links TRBV7-2 to TRBJ2-1; TRBD1 matches 7 bases. The length of the CDR3 is 14 residues. J lost 6 bases, V lost 4 bases, and 6 bases had no gene match. Germline CDR1 reads SGHTA; CDR2 reads FQGNSA. CDR3 protein: CASSSTTGVNEQFF. CDR3 sequence (DNA): TGTGCCAGCAGCTCAACCACAGGGGTCAATGAGCAGTTCTTC.

The V call is TRBV19, the J call TRBJ1-1; 9 nucleotides line up with TRBD1. The CDR3 runs 16 residues. Germline loops: CDR1 LNHDA, CDR2 SQIVND (reference sequence). The V and J ends lost 0 bases and 4 bases, in that order; junction bases with no gene match: 6. The CDR3 region has the DNA TGTGCCAGTAGTATAGATTCGACACAGGGGGCCACTGAAGCTTTCTTT. Residues: CASSIDSTQGATEAFF. Combining the CDR3 with reference TRBV19 and TRBJ1-1 gives the whole variable domain DGGITQSPKYLFRKEGQNVTLSCEQNLNHDAMYWYRQDPGQGLRLIYYSQIVNDFQKGDIAEGYSVSREKKESFPLTVTSAQKNPTAFYLCASSIDSTQGATEAFFGQGTRLTVV.

As concerns this clone: Different DNA sequences within this sample yield the same CDR3. The chain joins TRBV5-6 to TRBJ2-7; no firm D call. Per germline, CDR1 SGHDT and CDR2 YYEEEE. CDR3 length: 12 amino acids. V gave up 4 bases and J gave up 2 bases, with 7 bases separating them. DNA for the CDR3: TGTGCCAGCAGCCCTGGCGCCTACGAGCAGTACTTC. Amino acid sequence: CASSPGAYEQYF.

This chain uses TRBV5-1 with TRBJ1-5, with D tentatively TRBD1 (5 bases). With 4 bases removed from V and 2 bases from J, the gap between germline ends came to 7 bases. The CDR3 runs 13 residues. Germline assignment: CDR1 SGHRS and CDR2 YFSETQ. CDR3 in DNA: TGCGCCAGCAGCCCGGGGGGCAATCAGCCCCAGCATTTT. It encodes CASSPGGNQPQHF.

The CDR3 loop reads CASSFHQNTEAFF. The CDR3 coding sequence is TGTGCCAGCAGTTTTCACCAAAACACTGAAGCTTTCTTT. V usage is TRBV27 and J usage is TRBJ1-1; D remains unclear. Trimming removed 3 bases at V and 2 bases at J, with 7 bases between. CDR1 MNHEY and CDR2 SMNVEV come from the germline V gene (reference sequence). The length of the CDR3 is 13 residues.

The gene calls are TRBV2 and TRBJ2-6; no reliable D call. There are 17 residues in the CDR3. Deletions cut 3 bases from V and 0 bases from J, with 12 bases between. Per the germline V gene, CDR1 is SNHLY and CDR2 is FYNNEI. The CDR3 sequence is CASSDEVRSSGANVLTF. CDR3 bases: TGTGCCAGCAGTGATGAGGTCCGGTCCTCTGGGGCCAACGTCCTGACTTTC.

V is TRBV10-3 and J is TRBJ1-5, with D tentatively TRBD1 (5 bases). Trimming removed 8 bases from V and 3 bases from J, with 11 bases in between. CDR1 is ENHRY and CDR2 is SYGVKD in the germline V gene. The CDR3 is 13 residues long. CDR3 nucleotide sequence: TGTGCCATCGGGGGGACTCCCAATCAGCCCCAGCATTTT. Protein sequence: CAIGGTPNQPQHF.

The chain carries TRBV18 and TRBJ2-3; a weak D match, TRBD2 (7 bases). Germline V gene sequence: CDR1 KGHSH, CDR2 LQKENI. V lost 3 bases, J lost 6 bases, and 13 bases lay in between. CDR3 size: 14 residues. Here the CDR3 DNA reads TGTGCCAGCTCACCCCCGGGGGGCCGGGATACGCAGTATTTT. Translating it yields CASSPPGGRDTQYF.

The chain recombines TRBV4-1 with TRBJ1-5; D unresolved. The CDR3 is 15 amino acids. V lost 0 bases and J 2 bases, leaving 8 bases between the germline ends. CDR1 is MGHRA, CDR2 YSYEKL, per germline. The CDR3 region is CASSQDGRGNQPQHF. Written as DNA, the CDR3 is TGCGCCAGCAGCCAAGATGGGCGTGGCAATCAGCCCCAGCATTTT.

This chain links TRBV10-3 with TRBJ1-1; D not certain. Germline V CDR1 and CDR2: ENHRY, SYGVKD. The V end lost 0 bases, the J end lost 1 base, and 9 bases lay between the germline ends. This CDR3 is 15 amino acids long. The CDR3 protein is CAISESRTKNTEAFF. In nucleotides, the CDR3 is TGTGCCATCAGTGAGTCCCGAACCAAGAACACTGAAGCTTTCTTT.

The chain carries TRBV5-6 and TRBJ1-2; no definite D call. V gave up 0 bases and J gave up 2 bases, with 11 bases separating them. Germline loops: CDR1 SGHDT, CDR2 YYEEEE. This CDR3 is 15 amino acids long. The CDR3 loop reads CASSLVAGINYGYTF. Written as DNA, the CDR3 is TGTGCCAGCAGCTTGGTTGCTGGGATAAACTATGGCTACACCTTC.

This chain links TRBV9 with TRBJ2-7, with D unclear. V was shortened by 3 bases and J by 3 bases, with 16 bases between the two germline ends. Germline CDR1 SGDLS, CDR2 YYNGEE. The CDR3 consists of 15 residues. CDR3 residues: CASSATGQVGYEQYF. CDR3 sequence (DNA): TGTGCCAGCAGCGCCACGGGCCAGGTGGGCTACGAGCAGTACTTC.

This chain connects TRBV7-3 to TRBJ2-2; D unresolved. Germline lookup yields CDR1 SGHTA and CDR2 FQGTGA. Trimming pared 5 bases from V and 5 bases from J, leaving 9 bases between. The CDR3 consists of 13 residues. This CDR3 reads CASSPTRTGELFF. The CDR3 DNA follows: TGTGCCAGCAGCCCCACGAGGACCGGGGAGCTGTTTTTT.

The chain employs TRBV4-2 and TRBJ1-4; D may be TRBD1 (5 bases). In germline, CDR1 is LGHNA, CDR2 YNFKEQ. Between the trimmed V and J ends, which lost 1 base and 1 base, there was a span of 10 bases. The length of the CDR3 is 16 residues. The CDR3 DNA follows: TGTGCCAGCAGCCAAGTTAGGAGGGGAACTAATGAAAAACTGTTTTTT. It specifies CASSQVRRGTNEKLFF.

The chain recombines TRBV6-1 with TRBJ1-5; D gene ambiguous. The V end was cut by 2 bases, the J end by 10 bases, with 18 bases between. This CDR3 has 15 residues. Germline assignment: CDR1 MNHNS and CDR2 SASEGT. The CDR3 protein is CASSEPPGRPSPQHF. CDR3 sequence (DNA): TGTGCCAGCAGTGAACCTCCCGGGCGGCCTTCCCCCCAGCATTTT.

V and J are TRBV7-8 and TRBJ2-5; D remains ambiguous. V was pared by 5 bases and J by 1 base, with 14 bases between. From germline, CDR1 is SGHVS and CDR2 FQNEAQ. The CDR3 is made up of 15 amino acids. Here the CDR3 DNA reads TGTGCCAGCAGCCCCCGTTTGCGGCCCCAAGAGACCCAGTACTTC. Translating it yields CASSPRLRPQETQYF.

This clone came up once. CDR3 protein: CASTGSSYEQYF. The DNA of the CDR3 is TGTGCCAGCACGGGGAGCTCCTACGAGCAGTACTTC. This chain joins TRBV6-5 and TRBJ2-7, with a tentative D call TRBD2 (5 bases). The CDR3 is 12 amino acids. Germline lookup yields CDR1 MNHEY and CDR2 SVGAGI. Trimming took off 7 bases at V and 0 bases at J, with 7 bases between the two ends.

The rearrangement uses TRBV7-9 and TRBJ2-7; 7 bases line up with TRBD1. CDR3 size: 15 residues. V trimming: 1 base; J trimming: 2 bases; junction bases outside the gene matches: 5. The germline V gene has CDR1 SEHNR and CDR2 FQNEAQ (reference sequence). The CDR3, as DNA: TGTGCCAGCAGCTTAGACGGGACAGTGGCCTACGAGCAGTACTTC. Protein product: CASSLDGTVAYEQYF. The full variable domain, completed using reference TRBV7-9 and TRBJ2-7, is DTGVSQNPRHKITKRGQNVTFRCDPISEHNRLYWYRQTLGQGPEFLTYFQNEAQLEKSRLLSDRFSAERPKGSFSTLEIQRTEQGDSAMYLCASSLDGTVAYEQYFGPGTRLTVT.

This clone was counted a single time. The chain is built from TRBV5-1 and TRBJ1-1; D gene uncertain. The CDR3 sequence is 13 residues long. V gave up 2 bases and J gave up 1 base, with 6 bases separating them. Germline loops: CDR1 SGHRS, CDR2 YFSETQ. CDR3: CASSFTENTEAFF. The CDR3 DNA reads TGCGCCAGCAGCTTCACAGAGAACACTGAAGCTTTCTTT.